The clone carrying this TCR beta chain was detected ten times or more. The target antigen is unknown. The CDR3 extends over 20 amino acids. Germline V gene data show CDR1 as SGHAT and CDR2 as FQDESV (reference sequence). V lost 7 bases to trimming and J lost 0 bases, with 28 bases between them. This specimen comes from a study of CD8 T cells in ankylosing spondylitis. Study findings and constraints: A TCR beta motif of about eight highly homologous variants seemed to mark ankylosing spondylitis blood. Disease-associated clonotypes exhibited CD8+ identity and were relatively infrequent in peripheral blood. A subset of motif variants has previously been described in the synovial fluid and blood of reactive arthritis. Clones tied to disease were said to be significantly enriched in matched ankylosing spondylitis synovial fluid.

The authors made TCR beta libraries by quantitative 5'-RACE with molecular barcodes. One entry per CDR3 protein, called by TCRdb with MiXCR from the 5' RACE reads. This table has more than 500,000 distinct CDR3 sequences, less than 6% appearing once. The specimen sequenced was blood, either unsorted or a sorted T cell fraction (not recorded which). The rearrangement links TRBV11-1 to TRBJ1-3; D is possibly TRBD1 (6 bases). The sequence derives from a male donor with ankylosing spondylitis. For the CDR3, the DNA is TGTGCCAGCACCTCTCTCCGGGACATCCAAATCAACCTCTCTGGAAACACCATATATTTT. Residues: CASTSLRDIQINLSGNTIYF.